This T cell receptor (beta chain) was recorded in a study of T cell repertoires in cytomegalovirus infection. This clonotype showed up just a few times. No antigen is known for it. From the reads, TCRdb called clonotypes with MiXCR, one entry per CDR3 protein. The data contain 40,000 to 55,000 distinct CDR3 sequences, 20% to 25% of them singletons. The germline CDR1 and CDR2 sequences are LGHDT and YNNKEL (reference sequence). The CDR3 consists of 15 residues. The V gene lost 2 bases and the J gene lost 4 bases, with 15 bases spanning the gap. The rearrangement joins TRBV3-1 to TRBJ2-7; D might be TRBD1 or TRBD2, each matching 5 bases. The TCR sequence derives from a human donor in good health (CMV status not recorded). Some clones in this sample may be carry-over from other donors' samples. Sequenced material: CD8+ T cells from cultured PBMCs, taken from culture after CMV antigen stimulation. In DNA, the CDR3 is TGTGCCAGCAGCCAAAAGCCGGGACCCCGGTACGAGCAGTACTTC. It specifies CASSQKPGPRYEQYF.